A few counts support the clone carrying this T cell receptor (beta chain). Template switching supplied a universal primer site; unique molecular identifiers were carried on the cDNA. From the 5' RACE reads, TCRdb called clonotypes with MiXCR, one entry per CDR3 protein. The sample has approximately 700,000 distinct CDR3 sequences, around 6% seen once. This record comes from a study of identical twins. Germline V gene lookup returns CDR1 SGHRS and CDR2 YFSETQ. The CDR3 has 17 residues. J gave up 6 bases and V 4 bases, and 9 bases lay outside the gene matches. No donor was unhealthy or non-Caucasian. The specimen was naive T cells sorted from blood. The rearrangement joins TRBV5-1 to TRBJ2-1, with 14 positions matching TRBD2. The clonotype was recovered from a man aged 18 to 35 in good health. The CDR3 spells CASSPASGLAGVNEQFF. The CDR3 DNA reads TGCGCCAGCAGCCCAGCCTCGGGACTAGCGGGAGTCAATGAGCAGTTCTTC.